This TCR beta chain derives from a study of cytomegalovirus exposure and HLA in healthy donors. This PCR relied on a set of 60 Vbeta primers and 13 Jbeta primers. Data came from immunoSEQ multiplex PCR; TCRdb stores just in-frame clones and leaves some out. The sample shows some 100,000 clones, 75% to 80% of them seen only once. About this clone: The antigen is unknown.

Study-wide findings and caveats: Common viral pathogens were later found to be apparently linked to several of the most significant clusters. Beyond CMV serostatus, there was no information to go on about immune exposure. According to a later analysis, most TCR beta chains associated with CMV appeared HLA-restricted. Some public TCRs appeared in many individuals, while most sequences were rare.

In germline, CDR1 is SGHRS, CDR2 YFSETQ. The CDR3 runs 16 residues. With V trimmed by 7 bases and J by 3 bases, 13 bases remained unmatched. The source of this sequence is a woman aged 40 to 50 in good health and CMV-seropositive. This chain connects TRBV5-1 to TRBJ1-1; 9 bases fit TRBD1. The sample comprised PBMCs. This CDR3 reads CASPNDRGWFYTEAFF. CDR3 DNA: TGCGCCAGCCCCAACGACAGGGGGTGGTTTTACACTGAAGCTTTCTTT.